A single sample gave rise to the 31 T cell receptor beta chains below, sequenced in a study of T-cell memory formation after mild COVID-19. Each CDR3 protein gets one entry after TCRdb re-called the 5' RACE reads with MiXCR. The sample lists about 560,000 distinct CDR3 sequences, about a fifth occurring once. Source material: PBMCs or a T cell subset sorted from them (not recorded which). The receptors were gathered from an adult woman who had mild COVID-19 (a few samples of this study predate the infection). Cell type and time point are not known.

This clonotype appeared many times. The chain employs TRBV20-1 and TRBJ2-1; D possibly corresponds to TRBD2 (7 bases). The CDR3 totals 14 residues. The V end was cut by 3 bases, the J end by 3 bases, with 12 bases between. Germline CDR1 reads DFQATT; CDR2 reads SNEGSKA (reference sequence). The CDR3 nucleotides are TGCAGTGCTAGCGGGGGGCTTGACTACAATGAGCAGTTCTTC. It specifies CSASGGLDYNEQFF.

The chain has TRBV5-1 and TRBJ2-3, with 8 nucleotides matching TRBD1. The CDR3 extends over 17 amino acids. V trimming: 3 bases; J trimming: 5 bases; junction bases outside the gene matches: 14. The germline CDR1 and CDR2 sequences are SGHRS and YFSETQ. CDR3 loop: CASSSPGQGLGGDTQYF. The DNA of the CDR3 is TGCGCCAGCAGCTCGCCCGGACAGGGCTTAGGGGGAGATACGCAGTATTTT.

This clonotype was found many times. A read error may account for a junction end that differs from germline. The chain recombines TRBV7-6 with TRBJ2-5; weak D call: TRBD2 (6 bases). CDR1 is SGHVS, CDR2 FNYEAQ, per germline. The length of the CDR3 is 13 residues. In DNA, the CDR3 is TGCGCCAGCAGCTTGGTCGGGGGAGAGACCCAGTACTTC. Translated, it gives CASSLVGGETQYF.

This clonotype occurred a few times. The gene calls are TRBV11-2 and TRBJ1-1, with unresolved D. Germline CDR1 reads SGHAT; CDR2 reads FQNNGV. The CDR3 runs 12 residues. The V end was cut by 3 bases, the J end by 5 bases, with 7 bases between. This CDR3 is CASSLGMTEAFF. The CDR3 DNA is TGTGCCAGCAGCTTGGGAATGACTGAAGCTTTCTTT. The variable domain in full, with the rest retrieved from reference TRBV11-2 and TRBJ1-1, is EAGVAQSPRYKIIEKRQSVAFWCNPISGHATLYWYQQILGQGPKLLIQFQNNGVVDDSQLPKDRFSAERLKGVDSTLKIQPAKLEDSAVYLCASSLGMTEAFFGQGTRLTVV.

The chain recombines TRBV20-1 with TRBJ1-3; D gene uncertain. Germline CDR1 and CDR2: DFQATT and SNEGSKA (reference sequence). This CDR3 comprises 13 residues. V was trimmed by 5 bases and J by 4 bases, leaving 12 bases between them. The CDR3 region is CSAPPPVGNTIYF. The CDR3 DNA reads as TGCAGTGCTCCACCTCCCGTGGGAAACACCATATATTTT.

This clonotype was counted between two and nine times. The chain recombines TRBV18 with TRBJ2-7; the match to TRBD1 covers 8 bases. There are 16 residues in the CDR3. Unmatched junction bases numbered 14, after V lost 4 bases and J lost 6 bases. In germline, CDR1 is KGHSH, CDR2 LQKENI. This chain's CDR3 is CASSHERTGYFCEQYF. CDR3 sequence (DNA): TGTGCCAGCTCACATGAAAGGACAGGGTATTTCTGCGAGCAGTACTTC. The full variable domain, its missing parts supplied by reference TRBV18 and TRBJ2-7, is NAGVMQNPRHLVRRRGQEARLRCSPMKGHSHVYWYRQLPEEGLKFMVYLQKENIIDESGMPKERFSAEFPKEGPSILRIQQVVRGDSAAYFCASSHERTGYFCEQYFGPGTRLTVT.

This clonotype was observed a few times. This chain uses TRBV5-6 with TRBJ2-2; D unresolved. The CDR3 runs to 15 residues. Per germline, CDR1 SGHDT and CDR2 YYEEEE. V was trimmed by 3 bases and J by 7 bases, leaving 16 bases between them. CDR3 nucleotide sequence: TGTGCCAGCAGCTCAACACACCTCTGGCTCGGGGAGCTGTTTTTT. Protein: CASSSTHLWLGELFF.

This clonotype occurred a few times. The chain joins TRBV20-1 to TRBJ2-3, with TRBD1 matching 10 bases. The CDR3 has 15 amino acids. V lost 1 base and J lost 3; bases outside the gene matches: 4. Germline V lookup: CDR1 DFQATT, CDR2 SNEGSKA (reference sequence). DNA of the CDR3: TGCAGTGCTAGAGCGGGACAGGGGAAAACAGATACGCAGTATTTT. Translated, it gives CSARAGQGKTDTQYF.

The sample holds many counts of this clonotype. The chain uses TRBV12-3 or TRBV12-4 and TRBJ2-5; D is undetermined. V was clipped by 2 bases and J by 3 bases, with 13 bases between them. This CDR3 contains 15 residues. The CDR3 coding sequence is TGTGCCAGCAGTTTATCTGCTGGGAACGAAGAGACCCAGTACTTC. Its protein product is CASSLSAGNEETQYF.

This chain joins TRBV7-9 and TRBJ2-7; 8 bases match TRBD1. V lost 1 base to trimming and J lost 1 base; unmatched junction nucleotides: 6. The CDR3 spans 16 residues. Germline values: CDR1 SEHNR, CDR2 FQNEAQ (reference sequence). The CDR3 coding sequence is TGTGCCAGCAGCTTAGAAGGGACAGGTACTTCCTACGAGCAGTACTTC. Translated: CASSLEGTGTSYEQYF.

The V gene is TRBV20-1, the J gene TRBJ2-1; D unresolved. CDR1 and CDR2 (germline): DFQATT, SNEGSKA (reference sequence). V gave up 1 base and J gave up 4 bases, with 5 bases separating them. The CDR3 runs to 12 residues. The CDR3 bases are TGCAGTGCTAGAGGGCAGTACAATGAGCAGTTCTTC. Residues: CSARGQYNEQFF.

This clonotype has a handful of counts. CDR3: CASSSQGTLNTEAFF. CDR3 DNA sequence: TGTGCCAGCAGTAGCCAGGGGACCTTGAACACTGAAGCTTTCTTT. This sequence joins TRBV6-2 or TRBV6-3 and TRBJ1-1, with D possibly matching TRBD1 (6 bases). Trimming stripped 5 bases from V and 0 bases from J, with 13 bases between. This CDR3 has 15 residues. Per germline, CDR1 MNHEY and CDR2 SVGEGT.

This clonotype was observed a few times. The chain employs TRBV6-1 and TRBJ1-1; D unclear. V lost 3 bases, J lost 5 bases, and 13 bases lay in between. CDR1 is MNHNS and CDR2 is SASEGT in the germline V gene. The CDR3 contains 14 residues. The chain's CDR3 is CASSDPDLGTEAFF. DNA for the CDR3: TGTGCCAGCAGTGACCCGGACCTAGGGACTGAAGCTTTCTTT.

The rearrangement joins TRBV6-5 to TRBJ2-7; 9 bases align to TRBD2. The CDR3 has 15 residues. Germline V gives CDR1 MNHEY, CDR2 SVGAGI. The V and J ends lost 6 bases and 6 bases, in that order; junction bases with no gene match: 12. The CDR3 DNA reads TGTGCCAGCAGACTCGTAGCGGGAGAGAGGGCCGAGCAGTACTTC. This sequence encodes CASRLVAGERAEQYF.

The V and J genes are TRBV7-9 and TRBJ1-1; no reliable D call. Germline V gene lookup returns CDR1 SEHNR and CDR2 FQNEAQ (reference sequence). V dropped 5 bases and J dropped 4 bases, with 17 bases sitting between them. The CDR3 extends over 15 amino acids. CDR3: CASSPPGVSGTEAFF. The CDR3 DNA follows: TGTGCCAGCAGCCCCCCCGGGGTGTCGGGCACTGAAGCTTTCTTT.

This CDR3 is CSVQTGNTEAFF. The CDR3 DNA follows: TGCAGCGTTCAAACAGGAAACACTGAAGCTTTCTTT. This rearrangement joins TRBV29-1 to TRBJ1-1; D perhaps matches TRBD1 (5 bases). The CDR3 has 12 residues. V was pared by 5 bases and J by 2 bases, with 9 bases between. In germline, CDR1 is SQVTM, CDR2 ANQGSEA. Based on the CDR3 plus reference TRBV29-1 and TRBJ1-1, the full variable domain is SAVISQKPSRDICQRGTSLTIQCQVDSQVTMMFWYRQQPGQSLTLIATANQGSEATYESGFVIDKFPISRPNLTFSTLTVSNMSPEDSSIYLCSVQTGNTEAFFGQGTRLTVV.

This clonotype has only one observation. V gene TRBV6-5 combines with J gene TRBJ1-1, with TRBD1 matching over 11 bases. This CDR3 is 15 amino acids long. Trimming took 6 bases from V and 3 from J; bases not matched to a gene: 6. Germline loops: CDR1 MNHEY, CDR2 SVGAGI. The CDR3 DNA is TGTGCCAGCAGAGGGACAGGGGGGCGGGACACTGAAGCTTTCTTT. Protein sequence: CASRGTGGRDTEAFF.

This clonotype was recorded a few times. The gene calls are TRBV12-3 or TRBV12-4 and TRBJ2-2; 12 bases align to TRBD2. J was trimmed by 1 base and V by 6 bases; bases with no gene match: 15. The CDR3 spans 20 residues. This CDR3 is CASRPTLGTTSGGNTGELFF. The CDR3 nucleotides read TGTGCCAGCAGACCTACTTTAGGAACGACTAGCGGGGGGAACACCGGGGAGCTGTTTTTT.

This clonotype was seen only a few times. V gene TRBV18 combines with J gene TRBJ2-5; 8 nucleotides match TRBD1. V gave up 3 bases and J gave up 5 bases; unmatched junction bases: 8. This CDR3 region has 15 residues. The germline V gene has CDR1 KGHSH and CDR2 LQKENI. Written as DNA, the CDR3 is TGTGCCAGCTCACCCAGGGGGCATCTACTGGAGACCCAGTACTTC. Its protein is CASSPRGHLLETQYF.

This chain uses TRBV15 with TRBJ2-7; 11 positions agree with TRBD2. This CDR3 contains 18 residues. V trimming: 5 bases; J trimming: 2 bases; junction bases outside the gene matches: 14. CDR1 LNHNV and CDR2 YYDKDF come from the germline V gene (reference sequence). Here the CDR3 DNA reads TGTGCCACCAGCCCTAGAGGTCGTCTAGCGGGGGGTACCTACGAGCAGTACTTC. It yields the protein CATSPRGRLAGGTYEQYF.

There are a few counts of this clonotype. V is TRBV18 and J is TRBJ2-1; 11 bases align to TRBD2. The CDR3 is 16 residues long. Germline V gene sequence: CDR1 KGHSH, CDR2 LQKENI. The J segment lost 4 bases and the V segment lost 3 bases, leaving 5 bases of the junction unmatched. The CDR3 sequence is CASSPATSGDYNEQFF. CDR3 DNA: TGTGCCAGCTCACCCGCGACTAGCGGGGATTACAATGAGCAGTTCTTC.

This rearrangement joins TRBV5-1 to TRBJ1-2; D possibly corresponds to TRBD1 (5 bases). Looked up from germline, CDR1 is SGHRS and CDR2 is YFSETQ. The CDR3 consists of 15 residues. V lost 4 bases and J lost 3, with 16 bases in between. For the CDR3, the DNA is TGCGCCAGCAGCCGATCTCTCGACAGCCACTATGGCTACACCTTC. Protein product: CASSRSLDSHYGYTF.

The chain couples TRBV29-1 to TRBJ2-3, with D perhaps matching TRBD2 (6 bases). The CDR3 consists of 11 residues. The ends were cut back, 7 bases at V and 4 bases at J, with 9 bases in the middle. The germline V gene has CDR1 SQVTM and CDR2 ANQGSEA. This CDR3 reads CSGGVADTQYF. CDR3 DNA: TGCAGCGGGGGGGTAGCAGATACGCAGTATTTT.

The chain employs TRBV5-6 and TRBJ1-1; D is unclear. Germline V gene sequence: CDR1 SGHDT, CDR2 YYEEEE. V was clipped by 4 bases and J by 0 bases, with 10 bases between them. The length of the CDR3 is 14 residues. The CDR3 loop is CASSRGRLNTEAFF. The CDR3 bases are TGTGCCAGCAGCCGTGGACGCCTGAACACTGAAGCTTTCTTT.

CDR3 nucleotides: TGTGCCATCAGTGCGACAGTCAATCAGCCCCAGCATTTT. Its protein product is CAISATVNQPQHF. The chain combines TRBV10-3 with TRBJ1-5, with D possibly being TRBD1 (5 bases). In germline, CDR1 is ENHRY, CDR2 SYGVKD. V shed 4 bases and J shed 3 bases, with 7 bases lying between them. This CDR3 is 13 amino acids long.

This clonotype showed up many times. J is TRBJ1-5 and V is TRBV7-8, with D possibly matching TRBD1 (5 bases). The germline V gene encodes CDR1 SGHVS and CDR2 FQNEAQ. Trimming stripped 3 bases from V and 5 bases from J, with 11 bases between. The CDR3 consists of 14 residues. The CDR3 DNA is TGTGCCAGCAGCTTTGGGGGTTTAGATCAGCCCCAGCATTTT. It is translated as CASSFGGLDQPQHF.

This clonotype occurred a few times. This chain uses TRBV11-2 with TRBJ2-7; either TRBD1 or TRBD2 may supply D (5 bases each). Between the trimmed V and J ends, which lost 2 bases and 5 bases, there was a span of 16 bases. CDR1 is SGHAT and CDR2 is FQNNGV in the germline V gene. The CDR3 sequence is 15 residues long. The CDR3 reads CASSLRSGWGDEQYF. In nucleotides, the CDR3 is TGTGCCAGCAGCTTAAGGTCGGGATGGGGCGACGAGCAGTACTTC.

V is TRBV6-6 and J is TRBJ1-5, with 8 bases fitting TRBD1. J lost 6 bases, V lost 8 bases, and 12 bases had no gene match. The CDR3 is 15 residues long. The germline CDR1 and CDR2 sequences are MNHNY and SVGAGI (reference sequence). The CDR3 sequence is CASGDRGGLVQPQHF. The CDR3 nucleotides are TGTGCCAGCGGTGACAGGGGAGGGCTGGTTCAGCCCCAGCATTTT.

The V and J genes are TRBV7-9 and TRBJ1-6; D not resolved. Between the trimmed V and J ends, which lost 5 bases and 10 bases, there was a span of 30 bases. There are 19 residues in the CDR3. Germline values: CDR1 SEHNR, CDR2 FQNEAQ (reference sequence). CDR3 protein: CASSRTTVAERALGSPLHF. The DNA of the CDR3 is TGTGCCAGCAGCCGCACCACCGTGGCAGAAAGGGCCCTTGGGTCACCCCTCCACTTT.

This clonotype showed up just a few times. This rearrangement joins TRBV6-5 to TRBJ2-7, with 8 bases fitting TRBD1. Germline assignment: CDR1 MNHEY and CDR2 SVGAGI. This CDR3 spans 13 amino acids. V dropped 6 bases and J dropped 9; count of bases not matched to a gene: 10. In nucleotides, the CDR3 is TGTGCCAGCAGCAGACAGGGGTCTCCCCGGCAGTACTTC. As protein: CASSRQGSPRQYF.

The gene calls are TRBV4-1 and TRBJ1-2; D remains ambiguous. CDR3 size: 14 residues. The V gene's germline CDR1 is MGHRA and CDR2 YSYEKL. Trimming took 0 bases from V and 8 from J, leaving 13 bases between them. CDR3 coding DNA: TGCGCCAGCAGCCAAGATTCGGCCGATGGGGGCTACACCTTC. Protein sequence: CASSQDSADGGYTF.